This T cell receptor beta chain was sequenced in a study of blood T cell repertoires in COVID-19. Methods used by the authors: Amplification of reference gene primers provided the estimated nucleated cell counts. TCRdb's copy holds only in-frame clones and misses some; the assay was immunoSEQ multiplex PCR. D and trimming come from the DNA, and the V and J calls and clone size come from that table. The sample shows roughly 260,000 clones, approximately 85% of them seen only once. CDR1 is LNHDA and CDR2 is SQIVND in the germline V gene (reference sequence). The germline V and J ends were trimmed by 5 bases and 7 bases, with 12 bases remaining between them. The CDR3 contains 13 residues.

The sample taken for sequencing was peripheral blood. This sequence joins TRBV19 and TRBJ1-5; the D is unclear. The sequence derives from a woman in her 70s with acute or convalescent COVID-19. CDR3 region: CASSPRGPQPQHF. CDR3 DNA: TGTGCCAGTAGTCCTCGAGGCCCCCAGCCCCAGCATTTT.